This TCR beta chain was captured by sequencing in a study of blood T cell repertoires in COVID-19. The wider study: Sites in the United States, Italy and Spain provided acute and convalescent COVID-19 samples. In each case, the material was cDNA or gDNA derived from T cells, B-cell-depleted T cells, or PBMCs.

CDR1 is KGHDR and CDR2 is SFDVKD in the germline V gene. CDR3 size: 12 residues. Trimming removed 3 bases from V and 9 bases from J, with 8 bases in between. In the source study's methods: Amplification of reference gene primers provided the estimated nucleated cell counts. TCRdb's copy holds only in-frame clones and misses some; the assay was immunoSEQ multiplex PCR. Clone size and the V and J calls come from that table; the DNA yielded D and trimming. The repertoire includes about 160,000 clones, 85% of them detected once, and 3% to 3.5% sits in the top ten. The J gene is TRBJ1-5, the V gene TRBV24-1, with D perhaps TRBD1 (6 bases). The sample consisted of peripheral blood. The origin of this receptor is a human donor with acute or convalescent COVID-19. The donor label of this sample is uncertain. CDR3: CATSDGGRPQHF. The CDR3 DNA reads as TGTGCCACCAGTGATGGGGGCCGGCCCCAGCATTTT.